The present TCR beta chain was sequenced within a study of T cell repertoires in cytomegalovirus infection. Background on the study: Newly reported HLA-C-restricted and thoroughly characterized HLA-B-restricted CMV epitopes were employed.

Germline CDR1 is DFQATT and CDR2 is SNEGSKA (reference sequence). The CDR3 runs to 14 residues. The V gene lost 3 bases and the J gene lost 0 bases, with 11 bases spanning the gap. For this clonotype: Its matching antigen is unknown.

TCRdb reanalysed the reads using MiXCR and keeps one entry per CDR3 protein. The sample has about 330,000 distinct CDR3 sequences; about 34% are singletons. The chain links TRBV20-1 to TRBJ1-1; D is uncertain. Sequences were derived from cultured PBMCs, sampled from culture after CMV antigen stimulation. The receptor comes from a human donor in good health (CMV status not recorded). Some clones in this sample may be carry-over from other donors' samples. The CDR3 region is CSASYSQMNTEAFF. CDR3 coding DNA: TGCAGTGCTAGCTACTCCCAAATGAACACTGAAGCTTTCTTT.